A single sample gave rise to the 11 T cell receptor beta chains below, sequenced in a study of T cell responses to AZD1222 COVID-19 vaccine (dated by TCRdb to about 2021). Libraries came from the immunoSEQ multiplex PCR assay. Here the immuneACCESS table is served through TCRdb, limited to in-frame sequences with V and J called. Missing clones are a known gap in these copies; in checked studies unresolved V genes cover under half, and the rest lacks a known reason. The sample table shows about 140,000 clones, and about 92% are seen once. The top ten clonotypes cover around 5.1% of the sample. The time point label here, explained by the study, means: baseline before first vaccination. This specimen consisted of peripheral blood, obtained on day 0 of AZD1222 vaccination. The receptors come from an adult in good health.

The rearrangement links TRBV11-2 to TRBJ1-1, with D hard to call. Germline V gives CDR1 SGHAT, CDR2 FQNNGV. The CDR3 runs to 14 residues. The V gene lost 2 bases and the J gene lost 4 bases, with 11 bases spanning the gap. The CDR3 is CASSLSRASTEAFF. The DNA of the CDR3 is TGTGCCAGCAGCTTAAGTCGGGCAAGCACTGAAGCTTTCTTT.

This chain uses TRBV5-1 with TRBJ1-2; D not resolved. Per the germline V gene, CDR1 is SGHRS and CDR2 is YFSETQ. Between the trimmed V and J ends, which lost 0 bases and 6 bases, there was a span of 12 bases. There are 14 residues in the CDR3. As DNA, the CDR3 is TGCGCCAGCAGCTTGGGCATCTCGGGTCATGGCTACACCTTC. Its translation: CASSLGISGHGYTF.

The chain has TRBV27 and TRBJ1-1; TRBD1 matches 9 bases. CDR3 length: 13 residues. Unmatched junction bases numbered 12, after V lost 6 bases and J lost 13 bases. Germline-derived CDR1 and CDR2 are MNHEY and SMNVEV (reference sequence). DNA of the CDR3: TGTGCCAGCAGACGTCCCGGGACAGGGTTCGGTTTCTTT. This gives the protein CASRRPGTGFGFF.

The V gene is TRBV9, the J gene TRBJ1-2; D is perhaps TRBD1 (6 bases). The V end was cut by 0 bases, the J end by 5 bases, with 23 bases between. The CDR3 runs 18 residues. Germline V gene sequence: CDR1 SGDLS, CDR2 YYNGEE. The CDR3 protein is CASSVGIGGGNRRYGYTF. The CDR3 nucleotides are TGTGCCAGCAGCGTAGGAATAGGGGGAGGGAACCGACGGTATGGCTACACCTTC.

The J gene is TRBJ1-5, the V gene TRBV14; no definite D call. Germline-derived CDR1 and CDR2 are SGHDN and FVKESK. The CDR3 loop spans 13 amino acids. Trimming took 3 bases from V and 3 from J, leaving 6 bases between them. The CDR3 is CASSQGLNQPQHF. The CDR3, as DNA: TGTGCCAGCAGCCAGGGCCTCAATCAGCCCCAGCATTTT.

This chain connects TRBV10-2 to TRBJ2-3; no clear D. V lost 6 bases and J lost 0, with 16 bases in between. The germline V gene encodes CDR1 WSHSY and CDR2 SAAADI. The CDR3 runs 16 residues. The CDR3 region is CASRAVDTLSTDTQYF. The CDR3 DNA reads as TGCGCCAGCAGGGCGGTTGACACCCTCAGCACAGATACGCAGTATTTT.

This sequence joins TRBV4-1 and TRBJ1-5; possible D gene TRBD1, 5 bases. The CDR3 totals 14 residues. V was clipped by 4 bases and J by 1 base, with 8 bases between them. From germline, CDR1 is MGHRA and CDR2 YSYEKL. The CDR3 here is CASSPDISNQPQHF. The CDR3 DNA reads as TGCGCCAGCAGCCCGGACATCAGCAATCAGCCCCAGCATTTT.

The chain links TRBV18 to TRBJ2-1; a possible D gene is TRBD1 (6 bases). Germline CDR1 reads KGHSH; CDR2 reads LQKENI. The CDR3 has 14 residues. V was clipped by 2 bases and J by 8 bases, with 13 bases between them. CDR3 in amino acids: CASSPLDSAHEQFF. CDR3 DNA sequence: TGTGCCAGCTCACCATTGGACAGTGCCCATGAGCAGTTCTTC.

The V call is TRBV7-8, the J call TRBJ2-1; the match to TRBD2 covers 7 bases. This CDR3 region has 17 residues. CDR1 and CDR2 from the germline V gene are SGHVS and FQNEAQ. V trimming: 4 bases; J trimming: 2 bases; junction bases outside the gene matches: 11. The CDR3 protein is CASSYVGLADPYNEQFF. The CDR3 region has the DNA TGTGCCAGCAGCTACGTTGGGCTAGCGGACCCCTACAATGAGCAGTTCTTC.

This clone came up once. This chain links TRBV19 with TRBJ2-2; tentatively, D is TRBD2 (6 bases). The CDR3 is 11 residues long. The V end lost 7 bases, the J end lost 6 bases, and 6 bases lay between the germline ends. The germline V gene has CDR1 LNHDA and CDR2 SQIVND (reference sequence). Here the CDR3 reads CASKRAGELFF. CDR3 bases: TGTGCCAGTAAGCGGGCCGGGGAGCTGTTTTTT.

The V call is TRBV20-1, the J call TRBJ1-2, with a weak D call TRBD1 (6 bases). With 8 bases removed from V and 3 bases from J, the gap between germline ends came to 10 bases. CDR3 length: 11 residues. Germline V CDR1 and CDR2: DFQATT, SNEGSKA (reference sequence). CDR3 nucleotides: TGCAGTATAGGGGGACACTATGGCTACACCTTC. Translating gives CSIGGHYGYTF.